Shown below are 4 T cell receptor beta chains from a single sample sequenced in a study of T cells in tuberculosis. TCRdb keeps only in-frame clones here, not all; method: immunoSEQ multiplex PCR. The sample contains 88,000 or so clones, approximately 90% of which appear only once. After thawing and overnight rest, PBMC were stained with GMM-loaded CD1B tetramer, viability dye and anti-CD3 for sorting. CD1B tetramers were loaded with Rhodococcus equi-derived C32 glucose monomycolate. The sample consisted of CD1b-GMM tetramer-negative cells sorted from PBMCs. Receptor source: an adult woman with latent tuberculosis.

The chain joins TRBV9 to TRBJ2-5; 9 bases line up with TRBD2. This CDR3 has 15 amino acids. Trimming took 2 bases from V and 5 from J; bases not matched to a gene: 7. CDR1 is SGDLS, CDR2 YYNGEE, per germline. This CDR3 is CASSVGGGARETQYF. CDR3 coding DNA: TGTGCCAGCAGCGTGGGCGGGGGGGCACGGGAGACCCAGTACTTC.

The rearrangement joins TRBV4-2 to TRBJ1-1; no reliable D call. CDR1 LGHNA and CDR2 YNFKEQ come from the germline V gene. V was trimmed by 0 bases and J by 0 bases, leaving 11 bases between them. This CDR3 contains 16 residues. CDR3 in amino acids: CASSQDAQPMNTEAFF. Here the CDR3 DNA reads TGTGCCAGCAGCCAAGATGCACAGCCAATGAACACTGAAGCTTTCTTT.

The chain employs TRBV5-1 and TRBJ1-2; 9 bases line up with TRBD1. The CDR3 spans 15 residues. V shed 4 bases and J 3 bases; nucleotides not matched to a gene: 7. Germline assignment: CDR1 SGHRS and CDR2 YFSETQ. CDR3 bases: TGCGCCAGCAGCCCCACTGGGGACAGGGACTATGGCTACACCTTC. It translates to CASSPTGDRDYGYTF.

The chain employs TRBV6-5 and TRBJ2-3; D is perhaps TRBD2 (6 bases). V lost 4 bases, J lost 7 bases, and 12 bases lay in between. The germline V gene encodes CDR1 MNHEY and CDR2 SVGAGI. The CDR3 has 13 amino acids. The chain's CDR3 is CASSSGGPYTQYF. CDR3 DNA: TGTGCCAGCAGTTCCGGGGGTCCATATACGCAGTATTTT.